Listed below are T cell receptor beta chains from one sample, sequenced in a study of resident and recirculating memory T cells in vitiligo. This table comes from immunoSEQ multiplex PCR, and its TCRdb copy is limited to in-frame clones, with some not included. This sample has roughly 76,000 clones, with about nine tenths found just once. The source material was blood. The origin of the receptors is a male donor with vitiligo. The CDR3 runs from the conserved cysteine through the conserved F or W. A D gene is named only where the DNA matches it firmly. Clone size, where shown, is once, few, many, or a class for clones that have expanded.

TRBV5-1	TRBJ1-5	.	.	TGCGCCAGCAGCTTGGCCCCGGGGGTAAGCAATCAGCCCCAGCATTTT	CASSLAPGVSNQPQHF
TRBV28	TRBJ2-1	.	TRBD1	TGTGCCAGCAGTTCTGGGACAGGCGGCTACAATGAGCAGTTCTTC	CASSSGTGGYNEQFF
TRBV6-5	TRBJ1-5	.	.	TGTGCCAGCAGCCAAACAGCAGGGGGCAATCAGCCCCAGCATTTT	CASSQTAGGNQPQHF
TRBV10-3	TRBJ2-2	.	TRBD1	TGTGCCAGAGGACAGGGTGGCACCGGGGAGCTGTTTTTT	CARGQGGTGELFF
TRBV5-1	TRBJ1-1	.	.	TGCGCCAGCAGCTTAACTCAGGTTAACACTGAAGCTTTCTTT	CASSLTQVNTEAFF
TRBV12-5	TRBJ1-5	.	.	TGTGCTAGTGGTTTGGGGGGGGGTCAGCCCCAGCATTTT	CASGLGGGQPQHF
TRBV9	TRBJ1-4	.	TRBD1	TGTGCCAGCAGCGGCCCAGGGGGCAATGAAAAACTGTTTTTT	CASSGPGGNEKLFF
TRBV7-9	TRBJ2-3	.	.	TGTGCCAGCAGCTTCCAGGACAGGGAGGGAGATACGCAGTATTTT	CASSFQDREGDTQYF
TRBV7-2	TRBJ2-7	.	TRBD2	TGTGCCAGCAGCTTAAACGCGGGAGGCATCTCCTACGAGCAGTACTTC	CASSLNAGGISYEQYF
TRBV6-5	TRBJ1-2	.	.	TGTGCCAGCAGTTACATGACGGGCTATGGCTACACCTTC	CASSYMTGYGYTF
TRBV7-9	TRBJ1-5	.	.	TGTGCCAGCAGCCCTCAGGGTGGGAATCAGCCCCAGCATTTT	CASSPQGGNQPQHF
TRBV29-1	TRBJ1-2	.	.	TGCAGCGTTGAAAGGTCAGGTATTAACTATGGCTACACCTTC	CSVERSGINYGYTF
TRBV18	TRBJ1-3	.	TRBD1	TGTGCCAGCTCACCAAAGACAGGGTTAGCCGGAAACACCATATATTTT	CASSPKTGLAGNTIYF
TRBV30	TRBJ2-2	.	TRBD2	TGTGCCTGGAAGCGGGGGGCCGCCGGGGAGCTGTTTTTT	CAWKRGAAGELFF
TRBV4-1	TRBJ1-2	.	TRBD1	TGCGCCAGCAGCCAGGACAGGGCCTATGGCTACACCTTC	CASSQDRAYGYTF
TRBV30	TRBJ1-5	.	.	TGTGCCTGGGGGGAGGGGTCCTCTGGCAATCAGCCCCAGCATTTT	CAWGEGSSGNQPQHF
TRBV7-9	TRBJ2-7	.	TRBD2	TGTGCCAGCAGCTCCCTAGCGGGGGCCTACGAGCAGTACTTC	CASSSLAGAYEQYF
TRBV21-1	TRBJ1-5	once	.	TGTGCCAGCAGCAAAGTGAGGGGGCACGGCAATCAGCCCCAGCATTTT	CASSKVRGHGNQPQHF
TRBV28	TRBJ2-3	.	.	TGTGCCAGCAGACGCACCGGCAGGTTGGATACGCAGTATTTT	CASRRTGRLDTQYF
TRBV7-9	TRBJ1-2	.	TRBD1	TGTGCCAGCAGCTCGCCCGGACAGGGGAACTATGGCTACACCTTC	CASSSPGQGNYGYTF
TRBV2	TRBJ1-2	once	TRBD1	TGTGCCAGCAGTCAAGGACAGGGTTTCTATGGCTACACCTTC	CASSQGQGFYGYTF
TRBV7-3	TRBJ1-6	.	.	TGTGCCAGCAGCCATACGAGACTCACCTATAATTCACCCCTCCACTTT	CASSHTRLTYNSPLHF
TRBV5-8	TRBJ1-1	.	.	TGTGCCAGCAGCTTCAGGGCAGGAACCATGAACACTGAAGCTTTCTTT	CASSFRAGTMNTEAFF
TRBV7-9	TRBJ1-1	few	TRBD1	TGTGCCAGCAGCCTAACGCGGGACAGGGGAACTGAAGCTTTCTTT	CASSLTRDRGTEAFF
TRBV6-5	TRBJ1-2	.	TRBD1	TGTGCCAGCAGTAACGGACAGGGGGGCTATGGCTACACCTTC	CASSNGQGGYGYTF
TRBV7-6	TRBJ1-6	.	TRBD1	TGTGCCAGCAGCTTGGACAGGGCGGGCGATTCACCCCTCCACTTT	CASSLDRAGDSPLHF
TRBV2	TRBJ1-2	.	TRBD1	TGTGCCAGCAGTATCCTTTCCCGGGACAGGGGGTTTGGCTACACCTTC	CASSILSRDRGFGYTF
TRBV6-4	TRBJ1-1	.	.	TGTGCCAGCAGTGACTGGCTGAAGAACACTGAAGCTTTCTTT	CASSDWLKNTEAFF
TRBV9	TRBJ1-6	.	.	TGTGCCAGCAGCGGGACGGGGGGGCGCGATTCACCCCTCCACTTT	CASSGTGGRDSPLHF
TRBV13	TRBJ2-7	.	.	TGTGCCAGCACCCTTCCGCGGGGTGACAGCCCCTACGAGCAGTACTTC	CASTLPRGDSPYEQYF
TRBV7-2	TRBJ2-3	.	TRBD2	TGTGCCAGCAGCTTAAATCAGGCGGGAGGGGGAGATACGCAGTATTTT	CASSLNQAGGGDTQYF
TRBV4-3	TRBJ2-7	.	.	TGCGCCAGCAGCCAAGTTGGACAGTCCTACGAGCAGTACTTC	CASSQVGQSYEQYF
TRBV27	TRBJ2-3	.	.	TGTGCCAGCAGTTTATTAGTCCCTAGCGCGTTACAATATACGCAGTATTTT	CASSLLVPSALQYTQYF
TRBV2	TRBJ2-7	.	.	TGTGCCAGCAGTGGAGACACCTACGAGCAGTACTTC	CASSGDTYEQYF
TRBV6-6	TRBJ2-3	.	.	TGTGCCAGCAGTTACGGTCAGGGCCCCACAGATACGCAGTATTTT	CASSYGQGPTDTQYF
TRBV7-2	TRBJ2-6	.	.	TGTGCCAGCAGCTCCGCCCAGACCAACGTCCTGACTTTC	CASSSAQTNVLTF
TRBV5-1	TRBJ1-6	.	.	TGCGCCAGCAGCTTGGAATCGGTAGCTTCACCCCTCCACTTT	CASSLESVASPLHF
TRBV4-3	TRBJ1-4	.	.	TGCGCCAGCAGCCAAGATTATGGGCCCGGTACTGAAAAACTGTTTTTT	CASSQDYGPGTEKLFF
TRBV4-2	TRBJ2-5	.	TRBD2	TGTGCCAGCAGCCAAGATGCGGGGGGGCAAGAGACCCAGTACTTC	CASSQDAGGQETQYF
TRBV23-1	TRBJ1-1	.	TRBD1	TGCGCCAGCAGTCAGGGGACAGGGCGGGTGGTCCCTGAAGCTTTCTTT	CASSQGTGRVVPEAFF
TRBV5-6	TRBJ2-5	.	.	TGTGCCAGCAGCTGGGGCGAAAAGAGAACCCAGTACTTC	CASSWGEKRTQYF
TRBV7-5	TRBJ2-3	.	.	TGTGCCAGAAGCTTAAAAACAATCCCATCGGGGGGCCGCACAGATACGCAGTATTTT	CARSLKTIPSGGRTDTQYF
TRBV2	TRBJ1-6	once	.	TGTGCCAGCAGCGGGAGGCAGGGTGGAAATTCACCCCTCCACTTT	CASSGRQGGNSPLHF
TRBV6-1	TRBJ1-3	.	.	TGTGCCAGCAGTTTGTCAGGGGACTCTGGAAACACCATATATTTT	CASSLSGDSGNTIYF
TRBV7-2	TRBJ1-1	.	.	TGTGCCAGCAGCCCTCGCACTGAAGCTTTCTTT	CASSPRTEAFF
TRBV30	TRBJ2-5	.	TRBD1	TGTGCCTGGGGACAGGGGGCTAGGGAGACCCAGTACTTC	CAWGQGARETQYF
TRBV6-6	TRBJ2-1	once	TRBD2	TGTGCCAGCAGTTACTTGGGACTAGCGGACAATGAGCAGTTCTTC	CASSYLGLADNEQFF
TRBV7-3	TRBJ2-5	.	TRBD1	TGTGCCAGCAGCGCCGGGACAGAAGAGACCCAGTACTTC	CASSAGTEETQYF